The sequence of this TCR beta chain was determined in a study of regulatory T cells in long-lasting Graves disease. The study's findings and limits: With persistent disease, TRBV28, TRBJ1-2 and TRBJ2-5 were the favored segments.

In regard to this clonotype: Antigen unknown.

In building TCR beta libraries, iRepertoire HTBI primers were used together with Arm-PCR of CDR3 regions. TCRdb re-called the multiplex PCR reads with MiXCR, one entry per CDR3 protein. The table has approximately 400,000 distinct CDR3 sequences, roughly a quarter seen once. The time point denotes: persistent/refractory GD, antithyroid drugs over 5 years with positive TRAb. The TCR library was made from RNA that had been extracted from PBMCs in TRIzol. Graves' disease diagnosis followed American Thyroid Association guidelines. Patients of an endocrinology department in Xi'an, China, were included. A volume of nine milliliters of peripheral blood was collected in EDTA tubes. The V end lost 6 bases, the J end lost 4 bases, and 13 bases lay between the germline ends. CDR1 is GTSNPN, CDR2 SVGIG, per germline (reference sequence). There are 13 residues in the CDR3.

The receptor's source is a female donor with Graves disease. The starting material was peripheral blood mononuclear cells (PBMCs), obtained when the disease was refractory, from a patient treated with antithyroid drugs. V gene TRBV30 combines with J gene TRBJ1-5; D ambiguous. CDR3 amino acids: CACKGQSNQPQHF. CDR3 bases: TGTGCCTGTAAGGGTCAGTCTAATCAGCCCCAGCATTTT.